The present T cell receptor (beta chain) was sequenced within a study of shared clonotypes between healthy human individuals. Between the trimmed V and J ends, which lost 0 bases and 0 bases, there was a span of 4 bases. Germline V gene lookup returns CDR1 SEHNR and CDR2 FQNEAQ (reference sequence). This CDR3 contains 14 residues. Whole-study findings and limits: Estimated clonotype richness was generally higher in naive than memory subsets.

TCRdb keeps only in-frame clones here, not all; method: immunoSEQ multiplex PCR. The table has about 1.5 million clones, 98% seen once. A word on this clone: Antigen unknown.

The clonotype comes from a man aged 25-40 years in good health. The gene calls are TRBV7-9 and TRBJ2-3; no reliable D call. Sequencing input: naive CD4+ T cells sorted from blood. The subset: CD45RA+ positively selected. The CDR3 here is CASSLAASTDTQYF. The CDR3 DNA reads TGTGCCAGCAGCTTAGCAGCGAGCACAGATACGCAGTATTTT.